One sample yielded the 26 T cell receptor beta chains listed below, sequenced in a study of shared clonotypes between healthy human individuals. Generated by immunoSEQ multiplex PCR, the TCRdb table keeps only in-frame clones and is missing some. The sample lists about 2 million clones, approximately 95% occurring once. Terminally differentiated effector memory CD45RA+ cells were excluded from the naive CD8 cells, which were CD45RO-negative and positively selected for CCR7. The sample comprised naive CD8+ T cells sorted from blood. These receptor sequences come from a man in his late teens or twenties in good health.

CDR3 coding DNA: TGCGCCAGCGGGACAAGGAGCATGAACACTGAAGCTTTCTTT. Its translation: CASGTRSMNTEAFF. The chain employs TRBV10-2 and TRBJ1-1; a possible D gene is TRBD1 (6 bases). The CDR3 consists of 14 residues. Trimming took 8 bases from V and 0 from J, leaving 13 bases between them. Germline CDR1 and CDR2: WSHSY and SAAADI.

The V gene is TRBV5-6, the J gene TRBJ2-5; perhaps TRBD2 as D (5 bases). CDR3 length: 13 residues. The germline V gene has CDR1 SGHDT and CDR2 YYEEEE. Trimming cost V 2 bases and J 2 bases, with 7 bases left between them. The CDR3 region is CASSFPGQETQYF. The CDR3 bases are TGTGCCAGCAGCTTTCCGGGGCAAGAGACCCAGTACTTC.

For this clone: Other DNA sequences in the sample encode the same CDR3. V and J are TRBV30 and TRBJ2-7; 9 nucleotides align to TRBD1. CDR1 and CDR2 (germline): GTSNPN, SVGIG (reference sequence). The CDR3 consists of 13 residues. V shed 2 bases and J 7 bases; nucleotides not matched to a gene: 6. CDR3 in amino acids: CAWSIGTGNEQYF. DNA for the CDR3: TGTGCCTGGAGTATCGGGACAGGGAATGAGCAGTACTTC.

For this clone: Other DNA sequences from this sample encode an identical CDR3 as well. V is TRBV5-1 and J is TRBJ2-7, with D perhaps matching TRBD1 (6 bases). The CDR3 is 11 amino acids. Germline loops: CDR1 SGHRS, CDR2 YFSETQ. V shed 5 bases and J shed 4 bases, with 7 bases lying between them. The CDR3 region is CASRDSYEQYF. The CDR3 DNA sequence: TGCGCCAGCAGGGACAGTTACGAGCAGTACTTC.

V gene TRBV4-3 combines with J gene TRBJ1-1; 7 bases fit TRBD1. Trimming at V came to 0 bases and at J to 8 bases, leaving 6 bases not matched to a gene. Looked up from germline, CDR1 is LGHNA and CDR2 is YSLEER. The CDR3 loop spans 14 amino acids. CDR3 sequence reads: CASSQDGPGQEAFF. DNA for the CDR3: TGCGCCAGCAGCCAAGATGGGCCGGGACAGGAAGCTTTCTTT.

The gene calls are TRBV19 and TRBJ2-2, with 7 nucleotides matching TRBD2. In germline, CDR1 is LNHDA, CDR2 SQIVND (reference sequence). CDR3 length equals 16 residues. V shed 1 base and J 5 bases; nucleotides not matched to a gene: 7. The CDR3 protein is CASSIVGGSVTGELFF. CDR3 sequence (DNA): TGTGCCAGTAGTATAGTGGGCGGGAGCGTTACCGGGGAGCTGTTTTTT.

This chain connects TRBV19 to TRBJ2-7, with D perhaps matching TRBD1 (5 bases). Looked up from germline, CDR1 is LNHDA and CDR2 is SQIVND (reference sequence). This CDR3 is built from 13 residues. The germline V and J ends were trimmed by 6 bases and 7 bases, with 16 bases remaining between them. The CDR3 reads CASREVGAIEQYF. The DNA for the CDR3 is TGTGCCAGTAGAGAGGTAGGGGCGATTGAGCAGTACTTC.

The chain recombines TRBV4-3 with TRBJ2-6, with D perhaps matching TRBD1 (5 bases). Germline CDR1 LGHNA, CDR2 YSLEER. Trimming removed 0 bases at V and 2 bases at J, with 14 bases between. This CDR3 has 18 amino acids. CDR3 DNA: TGCGCCAGCAGCCAAGATCGCCAGGGCTCGGCTGGGGCCAACGTCCTGACTTTC. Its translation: CASSQDRQGSAGANVLTF.

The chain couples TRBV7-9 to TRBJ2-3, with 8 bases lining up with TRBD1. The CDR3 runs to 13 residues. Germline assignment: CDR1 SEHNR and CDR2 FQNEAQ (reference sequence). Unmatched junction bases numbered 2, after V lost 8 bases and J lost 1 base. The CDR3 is CASEGQGTDTQYF. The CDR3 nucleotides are TGTGCCAGCGAGGGACAGGGCACAGATACGCAGTATTTT. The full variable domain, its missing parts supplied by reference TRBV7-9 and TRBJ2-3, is DTGVSQNPRHKITKRGQNVTFRCDPISEHNRLYWYRQTLGQGPEFLTYFQNEAQLEKSRLLSDRFSAERPKGSFSTLEIQRTEQGDSAMYLCASEGQGTDTQYFGPGTRLTVL.

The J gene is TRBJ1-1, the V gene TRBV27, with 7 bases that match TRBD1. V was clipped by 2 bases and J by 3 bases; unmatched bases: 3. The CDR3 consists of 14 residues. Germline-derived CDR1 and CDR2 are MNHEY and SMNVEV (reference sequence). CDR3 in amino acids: CASSLATGHTEAFF. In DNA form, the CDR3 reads TGTGCCAGCAGTTTAGCGACAGGGCACACTGAAGCTTTCTTT.

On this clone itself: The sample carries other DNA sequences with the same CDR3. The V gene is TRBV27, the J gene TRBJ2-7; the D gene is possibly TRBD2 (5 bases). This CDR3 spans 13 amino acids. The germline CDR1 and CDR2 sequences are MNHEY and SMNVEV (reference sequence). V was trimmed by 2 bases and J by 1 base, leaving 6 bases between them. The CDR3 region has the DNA TGTGCCAGCAGTTTAGGCGGGTCCTACGAGCAGTACTTC. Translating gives CASSLGGSYEQYF.

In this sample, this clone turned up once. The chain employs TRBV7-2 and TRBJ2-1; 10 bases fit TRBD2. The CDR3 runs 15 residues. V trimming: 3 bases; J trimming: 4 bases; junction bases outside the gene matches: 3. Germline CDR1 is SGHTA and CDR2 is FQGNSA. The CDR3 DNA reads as TGTGCCAGCAGCTTCGGGACTAGCGCTTACAATGAGCAGTTCTTC. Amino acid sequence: CASSFGTSAYNEQFF.

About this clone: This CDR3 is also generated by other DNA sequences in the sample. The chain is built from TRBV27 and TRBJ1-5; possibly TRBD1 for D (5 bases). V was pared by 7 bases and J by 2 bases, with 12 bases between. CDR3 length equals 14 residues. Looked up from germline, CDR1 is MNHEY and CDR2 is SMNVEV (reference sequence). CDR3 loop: CASTGTGGNQPQHF. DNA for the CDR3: TGTGCCAGCACTGGGACGGGGGGCAATCAGCCCCAGCATTTT.

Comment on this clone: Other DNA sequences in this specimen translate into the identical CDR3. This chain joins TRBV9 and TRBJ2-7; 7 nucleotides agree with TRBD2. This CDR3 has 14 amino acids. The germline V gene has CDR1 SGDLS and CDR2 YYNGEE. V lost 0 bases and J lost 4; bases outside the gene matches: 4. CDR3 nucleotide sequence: TGTGCCAGCAGCGTAGCGGGAGGAGGGTACGAGCAGTACTTC. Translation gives CASSVAGGGYEQYF.

CDR3: CASSLTSPSSYEQYF. The DNA for the CDR3 is TGTGCCAGCAGCCTGACTAGCCCAAGCTCCTACGAGCAGTACTTC. The J gene is TRBJ2-7, the V gene TRBV11-2; TRBD2 matches 7 bases. Germline lookup yields CDR1 SGHAT and CDR2 FQNNGV. Unmatched junction bases numbered 7, after V lost 5 bases and J lost 0 bases. This CDR3 has 15 residues.

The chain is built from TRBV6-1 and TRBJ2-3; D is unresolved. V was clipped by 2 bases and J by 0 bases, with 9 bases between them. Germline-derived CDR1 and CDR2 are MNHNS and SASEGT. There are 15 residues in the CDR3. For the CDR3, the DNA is TGTGCCAGCAGTGAAATAGTCAGTAGCACAGATACGCAGTATTTT. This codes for CASSEIVSSTDTQYF.

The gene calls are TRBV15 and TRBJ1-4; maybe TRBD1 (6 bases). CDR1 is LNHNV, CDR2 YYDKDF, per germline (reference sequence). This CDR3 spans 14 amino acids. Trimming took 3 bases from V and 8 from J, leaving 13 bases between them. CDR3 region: CATSRGAAVEKLFF. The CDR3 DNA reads TGTGCCACCAGCAGGGGGGCCGCCGTGGAAAAACTGTTTTTT. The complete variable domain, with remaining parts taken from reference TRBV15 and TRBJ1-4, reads DAMVIQNPRYQVTQFGKPVTLSCSQTLNHNVMYWYQQKSSQAPKLLFHYYDKDFNNEADTPDNFQSRRPNTSFCFLDIRSPGLGDTAMYLCATSRGAAVEKLFFGSGTQLSVL.

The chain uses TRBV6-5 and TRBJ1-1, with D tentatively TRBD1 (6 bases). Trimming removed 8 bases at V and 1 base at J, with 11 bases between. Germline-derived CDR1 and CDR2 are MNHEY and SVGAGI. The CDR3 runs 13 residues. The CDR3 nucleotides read TGTGCCAGCTGGGGACACCCGAACACTGAAGCTTTCTTT. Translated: CASWGHPNTEAFF.

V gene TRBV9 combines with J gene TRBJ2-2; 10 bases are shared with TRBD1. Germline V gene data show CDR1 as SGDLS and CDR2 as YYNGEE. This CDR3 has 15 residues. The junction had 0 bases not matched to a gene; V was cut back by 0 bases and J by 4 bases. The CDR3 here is CASSVGDRGTGELFF. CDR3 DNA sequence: TGTGCCAGCAGCGTAGGGGACAGGGGCACCGGGGAGCTGTTTTTT.

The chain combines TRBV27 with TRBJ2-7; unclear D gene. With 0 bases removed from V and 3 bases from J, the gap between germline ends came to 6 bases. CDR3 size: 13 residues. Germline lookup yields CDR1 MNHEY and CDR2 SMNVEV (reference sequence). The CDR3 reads CASSLSAVYEQYF. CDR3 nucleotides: TGTGCCAGCAGTTTATCGGCCGTCTACGAGCAGTACTTC.

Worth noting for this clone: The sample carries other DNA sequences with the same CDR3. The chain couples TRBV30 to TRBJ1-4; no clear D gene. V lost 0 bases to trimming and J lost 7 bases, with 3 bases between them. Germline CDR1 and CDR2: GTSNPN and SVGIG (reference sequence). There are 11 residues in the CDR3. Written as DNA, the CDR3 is TGTGCCTGGAGTGTGGTTGAAAAACTGTTTTTT. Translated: CAWSVVEKLFF.

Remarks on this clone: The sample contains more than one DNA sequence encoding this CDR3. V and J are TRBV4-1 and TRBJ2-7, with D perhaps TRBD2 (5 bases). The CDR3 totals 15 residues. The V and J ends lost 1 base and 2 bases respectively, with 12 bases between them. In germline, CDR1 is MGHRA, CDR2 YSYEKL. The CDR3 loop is CASSQVSTGTYEQYF. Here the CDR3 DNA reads TGCGCCAGCAGCCAAGTCTCGACGGGAACCTACGAGCAGTACTTC.

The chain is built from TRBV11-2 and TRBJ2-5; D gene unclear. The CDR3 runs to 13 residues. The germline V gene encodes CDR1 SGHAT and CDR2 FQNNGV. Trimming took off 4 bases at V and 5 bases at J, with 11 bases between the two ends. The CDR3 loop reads CASSYEAWETQYF. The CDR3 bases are TGTGCCAGCAGCTACGAGGCATGGGAGACCCAGTACTTC.

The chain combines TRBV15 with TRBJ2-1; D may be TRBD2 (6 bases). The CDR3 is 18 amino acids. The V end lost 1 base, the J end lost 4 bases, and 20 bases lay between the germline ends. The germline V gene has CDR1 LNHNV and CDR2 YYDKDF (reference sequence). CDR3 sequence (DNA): TGTGCCACCAGCAGAGCGGGGGTAACGGGAGAGGGTTACAATGAGCAGTTCTTC. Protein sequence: CATSRAGVTGEGYNEQFF.

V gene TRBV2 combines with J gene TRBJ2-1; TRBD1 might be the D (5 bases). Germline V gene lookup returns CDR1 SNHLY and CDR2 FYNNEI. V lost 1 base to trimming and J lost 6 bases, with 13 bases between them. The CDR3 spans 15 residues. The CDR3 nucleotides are TGTGCCAGCAGTGAAGAGGCAGGGTTGTTCAATGAGCAGTTCTTC. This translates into CASSEEAGLFNEQFF. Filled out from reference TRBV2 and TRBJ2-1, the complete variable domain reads EPEVTQTPSHQVTQMGQEVILRCVPISNHLYFYWYRQILGQKVEFLVSFYNNEISEKSEIFDDQFSVERPDGSNFTLKIRSTKLEDSAMYFCASSEEAGLFNEQFFGPGTRLTVL.

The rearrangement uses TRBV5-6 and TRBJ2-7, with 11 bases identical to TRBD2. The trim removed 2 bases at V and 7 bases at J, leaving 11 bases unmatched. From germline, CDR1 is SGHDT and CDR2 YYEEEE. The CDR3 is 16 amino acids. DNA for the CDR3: TGTGCCAGCAGCTTAGGCCTAGCGGGAGGACTAGGGGAGCAGTACTTC. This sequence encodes CASSLGLAGGLGEQYF.